These T cell receptor beta chains were read from a single sample in a study of Graves' ophthalmopathy and Graves' hyperthyroidism. TCRdb reprocessed the multiplex PCR reads via MiXCR and lists one record per CDR3 protein. Here the sample spans 580,000 or so distinct CDR3 sequences, 35% to 45% being singletons. What was sequenced was peripheral blood or thyroid tissue (not recorded which). Receptor source: an adult man with Graves' hyperthyroidism. Each CDR3 is given with its conserved first and last residue. The D gene is left open where the match is weak. Clone sizes are given selectively: once, few, many, or a class where the clone is expanded.

V	J	D	size	CDR3	DNA
TRBV25-1	TRBJ1-2	TRBD1	NA	CASSPPRTGSNYGYTF	TGTGCCAGCAGTCCCCCCCGGACAGGATCTAACTATGGCTACACCTTC
TRBV24-1	TRBJ2-3	TRBD1	once	CATSEFSRGLDTQYF	TGTGCCACCAGTGAATTTTCCAGGGGGCTTGATACGCAGTATTTT
TRBV6-5	TRBJ2-7	NA	NA	CARHSGAFLTPGDHEQYF	TGTGCCAGACACAGTGGGGCCTTCCTAACCCCGGGTGACCACGAGCAGTACTTC
TRBV5-1	TRBJ2-4	TRBD1	NA	CASSLAQGGKNIQYF	TGCGCCAGCAGCTTGGCACAGGGGGGCAAAAACATTCAGTACTTC
TRBV29-1	TRBJ1-2	TRBD1	NA	CSEGTGSGGYTF	TGCAGTGAAGGGACAGGCAGTGGTGGCTACACCTTC
TRBV29-1	TRBJ1-1	NA	few	CSARRGGTEAFF	TGCAGCGCCCGGCGAGGCGGCACTGAAGCTTTCTTT
TRBV7-9	TRBJ2-5	NA	few	CASSLRGGPETQYF	TGTGCCAGCAGCCTAAGGGGGGGCCCGGAGACCCAGTACTTC
TRBV7-9	TRBJ1-2	TRBD1	NA	CASSRTDRANGYTF	TGTGCCAGTAGTAGAACGGACAGGGCGAATGGCTACACCTTC
TRBV5-6	TRBJ2-5	TRBD1	NA	CASSSGLTGKTQYF	TGTGCCAGCAGCTCGGGATTGACAGGGAAGACCCAGTACTTC
TRBV2	TRBJ2-6	TRBD2	NA	CASSYPLGRAGANVLTF	TGTGCCAGCAGTTACCCCCTCGGGAGGGCCGGGGCCAACGTCCTGACTTTC
TRBV20-1	TRBJ1-6	TRBD1	NA	CSVQGTGGGSSPLHF	TGCAGTGTCCAGGGGACAGGGGGCGGAAGTTCACCCCTCCACTTT
TRBV6-2/TRBV6-3	TRBJ2-5	TRBD1	NA	CAVRGQNARHIQETQYF	TGTGCCGTACGGGGACAGAACGCACGACACATCCAAGAGACCCAGTACTTC
TRBV7-9	TRBJ2-2	TRBD1	NA	CASSTPTTGTANTGELFF	TGTGCCAGCAGCACACCCACAACCGGGACAGCGAACACCGGGGAGCTGTTTTTT
TRBV13	TRBJ2-5	TRBD1	once	CATSDPPGTGYQETQYF	TGTGCCACCAGTGATCCCCCCGGGACAGGGTACCAAGAGACCCAGTACTTC
TRBV29-1	TRBJ2-7	NA	few	CSAGGRGAYEQYF	TGCAGCGCTGGGGGTAGGGGAGCCTACGAGCAGTACTTC
TRBV7-6	TRBJ2-3	TRBD1	NA	CASSLQPGQGSTDTQYF	TGTGCCAGCAGCCTGCAACCGGGACAGGGAAGCACAGATACGCAGTATTTT
TRBV7-9	TRBJ2-7	TRBD1	NA	CASVSGTGVEQYF	TGTGCCAGCGTCTCCGGGACAGGGGTCGAGCAGTACTTC
TRBV9	TRBJ2-5	NA	once	CASSLGGPTLETQYF	TGTGCCAGCAGCTTGGGGGGCCCTACCTTAGAGACCCAGTACTTC
TRBV10-3	TRBJ1-2	TRBD1	many	CATLGQASHFNYGYTF	TGTGCCACACTAGGACAGGCCTCTCACTTTAACTATGGCTACACCTTC
TRBV7-8	TRBJ1-4	NA	many	CASSLSGKPGEKLFF	TGTGCCAGCAGCTTATCAGGGAAGCCGGGTGAAAAACTGTTTTTT
TRBV15	TRBJ2-2	NA	many	CATSYGTGELFF	TGTGCCACCAGCTACGGCACCGGGGAGCTGTTTTTT
TRBV2	TRBJ1-5	NA	NA	CASSDRTSNQPQHF	TGTGCCAGCAGTGACAGAACAAGCAATCAGCCCCAGCATTTT
TRBV28	TRBJ1-2	TRBD1	NA	CAGSSGGYGYTF	TGTGCCGGCAGTTCAGGGGGTTATGGCTACACCTTC
TRBV7-9	TRBJ2-2	NA	few	CASSQDSHTGELFF	TGTGCCAGCAGCCAAGACAGTCACACCGGGGAGCTGTTTTTT
TRBV12-3/TRBV12-4	TRBJ2-5	TRBD1	many	CASSLGQAQETQYF	TGTGCCAGCAGTCTCGGACAGGCCCAAGAGACCCAGTACTTC
TRBV7-9	TRBJ2-2	TRBD2	NA	CASGGLAGGPQTGELFF	TGTGCCAGCGGCGGACTAGCGGGAGGACCACAAACCGGGGAGCTGTTTTTT
TRBV6-2/TRBV6-3	TRBJ2-7	NA	few	CASSSSEDISSYEQYF	TGTGCCAGCAGTTCTTCTGAGGATATAAGCTCCTACGAGCAGTACTTC
TRBV2	TRBJ2-5	TRBD1	NA	CASRGTGLHQETQYF	TGTGCCAGCAGAGGGACAGGGCTGCACCAAGAGACCCAGTACTTC
TRBV29-1	TRBJ1-1	NA	NA	CSLSANTEAFF	TGCAGCTTGAGCGCGAACACTGAAGCTTTCTTT
TRBV2	TRBJ1-2	TRBD1	few	CASSFRTGGADGYTF	TGTGCCAGCTCATTTCGGACAGGGGGCGCGGATGGCTACACCTTC
TRBV29-1	TRBJ1-1	TRBD1	many	CSAPGQGLTEAFF	TGCAGCGCACCGGGACAGGGGTTAACTGAAGCTTTCTTT
TRBV5-4	TRBJ2-7	TRBD1	many	CASSPTLRQGFYEQYF	TGTGCCAGCAGCCCCACCCTTCGACAGGGATTCTACGAGCAGTACTTC
TRBV20-1	TRBJ2-1	TRBD2	NA	CSASGTSVQFF	TGCAGTGCGTCCGGGACTAGCGTGCAGTTCTTC
TRBV7-9	TRBJ2-7	TRBD2	NA	CASSLGIAGGSFYEQYF	TGTGCCAGCAGCTTAGGAATAGCGGGGGGGAGTTTCTACGAGCAGTACTTC
TRBV7-7	TRBJ2-5	TRBD2	once	CASSLQQAGGQETQYF	TGTGCTAGCAGCTTACAACAGGCGGGGGGCCAAGAGACCCAGTACTTC
TRBV7-2	TRBJ2-7	NA	NA	CAGSLVVGGIYEQYF	TGTGCCGGCAGCTTAGTAGTTGGCGGGATCTACGAGCAGTACTTC
TRBV9	TRBJ2-7	NA	few	CASAVSDSYEQYF	TGTGCCAGCGCGGTTTCTGATTCCTACGAGCAGTACTTC
TRBV2	TRBJ2-7	NA	many	CASSETVVRQYF	TGTGCCAGCAGTGAAACAGTCGTCAGGCAGTACTTC
TRBV2	TRBJ2-7	NA	NA	CASSESSLGQYF	TGTGCCAGCAGTGAATCCAGTCTGGGGCAGTACTTC
TRBV7-9	TRBJ2-7	NA	many	CASSASGLSYEQYF	TGTGCCAGCAGCGCATCGGGACTGTCCTACGAGCAGTACTTC
TRBV29-1	TRBJ2-5	NA	NA	CSVAPGTAGETQYF	TGCAGCGTCGCTCCCGGGACAGCGGGGGAGACCCAGTACTTC
TRBV9	TRBJ2-3	NA	NA	CASSEGPPLGRTDTQYF	TGTGCCAGCAGCGAGGGCCCTCCTCTAGGCCGCACAGATACGCAGTATTTT
TRBV29-1	TRBJ1-2	NA	NA	CSVEVPTGRDGYTF	TGCAGCGTTGAAGTTCCGACAGGCCGCGATGGCTACACCTTC
TRBV2	TRBJ1-4	NA	many	CASRDDGELSF	TGTGCCAGCAGGGACGACGGTGAACTGTCTTTT
TRBV7-8	TRBJ1-2	NA	many	CASSSLAVSYTF	TGTGCCAGCAGCTCTCTTGCCGTTAGCTACACCTTC
TRBV2	TRBJ1-2	NA	many	CASSDALAGVDGYTF	TGTGCCAGCAGTGATGCTTTGGCAGGGGTGGATGGCTACACCTTC
TRBV7-2	TRBJ1-3	NA	many	CASSLGGLSGNTIYF	TGTGCCAGCAGCTTAGGTGGCCTCTCTGGAAACACCATATATTTT
TRBV12-3/TRBV12-4	TRBJ2-6	NA	NA	CASSRQGVGANVLTF	TGTGCCAGCAGTCGGCAGGGCGTTGGGGCCAACGTCCTGACTTTC
TRBV7-8	TRBJ2-7	NA	NA	CASSVAGGDYEQYF	TGTGCCAGCAGTGTAGCAGGGGGGGACTACGAGCAGTACTTC
TRBV20-1	TRBJ1-4	NA	many	CSARDRRRSINEKLFF	TGCAGTGCTAGAGATCGGCGCAGGTCGATTAATGAAAAACTGTTTTTT